The T cell receptor beta chain under discussion was sequenced for a study of blood T cell repertoires in COVID-19. TCRdb's copy holds only in-frame clones and misses some; the assay was immunoSEQ multiplex PCR. The sample consists of over 40,000 clones, more than 75% of them appearing once. Germline lookup yields CDR1 SGHRS and CDR2 YFSETQ. The V end was cut by 4 bases, the J end by 7 bases, with 18 bases between. This CDR3 comprises 16 residues. The sequence was obtained from a human donor in a cohort sampled during active COVID-19. The material sequenced was peripheral blood. V and J are TRBV5-1 and TRBJ1-6; weak D call: TRBD1 (6 bases). CDR3 residues: CASSTGADRSNSPLHF. DNA for the CDR3: TGCGCCAGCAGCACCGGCGCGGACAGATCAAATTCACCCCTCCACTTT. Full variable domain (rest looked up from reference TRBV5-1 and TRBJ1-6): KAGVTQTPRYLIKTRGQQVTLSCSPISGHRSVSWYQQTPGQGLQFLFEYFSETQRNKGNFPGRFSGRQFSNSRSEMNVSTLELGDSALYLCASSTGADRSNSPLHFGNGTRLTVT.